Described below is a single T cell receptor beta chain sequence and its context. Its antigen is unknown. The record originates from a study of shared clonotypes between healthy human individuals. Clones were read by immunoSEQ multiplex PCR, and TCRdb kept only the in-frame ones, dropping some. The table lists roughly 570,000 clones, 95% to 98% of them singletons, with approximately 0.3% in the top ten. V was pared by 7 bases and J by 3 bases, with 11 bases of the junction left unmatched. From germline, CDR1 is MDHEN and CDR2 SYDVKM. The CDR3 length is 17 residues. CD8 cells regarded as naive lacked CD45RO, were positively chosen for CCR7, and omitted terminally differentiated effector memory CD45RA+ cells. Study-level results: Lower generation probabilities were found for non-shared clonotypes than for those shared by all four donors.

Material for sequencing was naive CD8+ T cells sorted from blood. The sequence was obtained from a man aged 30 to 45 in good health. The chain joins TRBV28 to TRBJ2-4, with TRBD1 identical over 11 bases. The CDR3 bases are TGTGCCAGCACCTACGGACAGGGGGCGCTGGGCAAAAACATTCAGTACTTC. Translating it yields CASTYGQGALGKNIQYF.